These T cell receptor beta chains were read from a single sample in a study of beta chain features in type 1 diabetes. TCRdb's copy holds only in-frame clones and misses some; the assay was immunoSEQ multiplex PCR. This repertoire shows 300,000 to 400,000 clones, 9.3% found once; its top ten account for 1%. Sample: central memory CD4+ T cells from blood. The source is a man between 25 and 39 years old with type 1 diabetes. Both conserved end residues are part of each CDR3. D genes are given only for firm matches. Size values are once, few and many counts, or a class for expanded clones, and some rows have none.

d_call	cdr3_length	clone_size	v_call	j_call	cdr3_aa	cdr3_nt
TRBD1	15	-	TRBV25-1	TRBJ2-3	CASRPGQGATDTQYF	TGTGCCAGCAGGCCAGGACAGGGCGCCACAGATACGCAGTATTTT
TRBD1	16	few	TRBV18	TRBJ2-2	CASSPLDRGNTGELFF	TGTGCCAGCTCACCACTTGACAGGGGGAACACCGGGGAGCTGTTTTTT
TRBD1	15	many	TRBV4-3	TRBJ1-2	CASSQDSRQGYGYTF	TGCGCCAGCAGCCAAGATTCCCGACAGGGCTATGGCTACACCTTC
-	15	-	TRBV7-2	TRBJ2-2	CASSFTAGNTGELFF	TGTGCCAGCAGCTTTACGGCGGGGAACACCGGGGAGCTGTTTTTT
TRBD2	17	few	TRBV4-3	TRBJ2-7	CASSQAPLAGDPYEQYF	TGCGCCAGCAGCCAAGCCCCGCTAGCGGGGGATCCCTACGAGCAGTACTTC
TRBD2	14	few	TRBV7-8	TRBJ2-5	CASSRTGGQETQYF	TGTGCCAGCAGCCGAACGGGGGGCCAAGAGACCCAGTACTTC
-	15	-	TRBV7-2	TRBJ1-2	CASSQDIQGTYGYTF	TGCGCCAGCAGCCAAGATATCCAGGGGACCTATGGCTACACCTTC
-	17	-	TRBV7-9	TRBJ1-5	CASSPFGAPSSNQPQHF	TGTGCCAGCAGCCCTTTTGGGGCCCCGTCTAGCAATCAGCCCCAGCATTTT
-	13	few	TRBV11-3	TRBJ1-1	CASSSEGEREAFF	TGTGCCAGCAGCTCCGAAGGGGAACGTGAAGCTTTCTTT
-	13	-	TRBV18	TRBJ1-4	CASSPGGNEKLFF	TGTGCCAGCTCACCAGGCGGTAATGAAAAACTGTTTTTT
-	11	many	TRBV10-3	TRBJ2-5	CATRSQETQYF	TGTGCCACCCGGAGCCAAGAGACCCAGTACTTC
-	14	-	TRBV18	TRBJ2-5	CASSPGLGGETQYF	TGTGCCAGCTCACCAGGACTTGGTGGGGAGACCCAGTACTTC
-	12	-	TRBV28	TRBJ2-1	CASSSAYNEQFF	TGTGCCAGCAGTTCGGCCTACAATGAGCAGTTCTTC
-	16	few	TRBV7-8	TRBJ2-2	CASSFSTGLSTGELFF	TGTGCCAGCAGCTTCTCAACGGGGCTAAGCACCGGGGAGCTGTTTTTT
-	13	few	TRBV7-9	TRBJ2-7	CASSLGGQGEQYF	TGTGCCAGCAGCTTAGGCGGGCAGGGCGAGCAGTACTTC
-	14	few	TRBV7-9	TRBJ1-4	CAASGDLHKEKLFF	TGTGCCGCGTCCGGGGACCTACATAAGGAAAAACTGTTTTTT
-	13	few	TRBV18	TRBJ2-7	CASSPLQGHEQYF	TGTGCCAGCTCACCTTTACAGGGCCACGAGCAGTACTTC
TRBD2	16	-	TRBV19	TRBJ2-7	CASSGKLAGGSYEQYF	TGTGCCAGTAGTGGGAAGCTAGCGGGGGGATCCTACGAGCAGTACTTC
-	16	few	TRBV7-9	TRBJ1-5	CASSLSGGWDNQPQHF	TGTGCCAGCAGCTTATCCGGAGGTTGGGATAATCAGCCCCAGCATTTT
-	17	-	TRBV15	TRBJ2-7	CATSRDIGGTDHYEQYF	TGTGCCACCAGCAGAGATATAGGAGGGACAGACCATTACGAGCAGTACTTC
-	14	few	TRBV5-1	TRBJ2-3	CASSSGQLADTQYF	TGCGCCAGCAGCTCCGGACAGCTCGCAGATACGCAGTATTTT
-	15	-	TRBV25-1	TRBJ2-3	CASSEIRGSTDTQYF	TGTGCCAGCAGTGAAATTCGAGGATCCACAGATACGCAGTATTTT
TRBD1	15	few	TRBV2	TRBJ2-7	CASSVYTGATGEQYF	TGTGCCAGCAGTGTCTATACAGGGGCCACCGGGGAGCAGTACTTC
-	15	few	TRBV9	TRBJ2-2	CASSATRGLPGELFF	TGTGCCAGCAGCGCAACGCGGGGTCTACCCGGGGAGCTGTTTTTT
-	11	once	TRBV29-1	TRBJ1-2	CSVGTQDGYTF	TGCAGCGTAGGCACGCAGGATGGCTACACCTTC
-	15	few	TRBV4-3	TRBJ1-4	CASSQDAQRNEKLFF	TGCGCCAGCAGCCAAGATGCACAGAGAAACGAAAAACTGTTTTTT